The entry below describes one T cell receptor (beta chain). Its antigen is currently not known. Base qualities are not recorded, but no much larger clone differs from it by a single base. Based on the germline V gene (reference sequence), the CDR1 and CDR2 sequences are DFQATT and SNEGSKA. From the cysteine up to the phenylalanine, the CDR3 has a length of 14 residues. Here the CDR3 DNA is all that survives: 42 bases in frame from base 1. Here V drops 6 bases and J drops 9 bases, and the junction holds 7 bases not matched to any gene. These data come from a study of blood T cells in healthy people across ages (dated by TCRdb to between 2015 and 2017). With regard to the full study: In model experiments, template switching captured roughly one uniquely barcoded TCR beta cDNA molecule for every two T cells. Donors were grouped into four age groups: young (average roughly 17 years), middle-aged (less than 40), aged (approximately 58) and long-lived (about 89). Using the same blood draw, the study looked at two additional independent replicas of 1 million unique cDNA reads for two donors, one aged 18 to 30 and the other aged 80 or older. To avoid experimental bias, donors of different ages were randomly spread across the sequencing lanes. The study measured age-related changes in TCR beta repertoire diversity using deep sequencing normalized with unique cDNA molecular identifiers.

Library preparation employed 5' RACE. The sequencer listed for this sample is Illumina HiSeq 2500. A second PCR of about 7 to 12 cycles was performed with a sample-barcoded 5' primer and a J-beta primer mix. Each TCR beta cDNA molecule received a unique molecular identifier from a template-switch 5' adaptor carrying 12 random nucleotides. Each sample yielded at least 2.5 million CDR3-containing paired-end reads. First-strand cDNA was synthesized from all RNA with the Mint cDNA synthesis kit, primed by a TRBC-specific oligonucleotide. Following uracil-DNA glycosylase treatment, a first 18-cycle PCR with universal primers M1SS and BC2_uni_R was performed on all cDNA. Processing in the source paper ran as follows. For normalization, 1 million high-quality reads, each with a distinct molecular identifier, were randomly selected from each sample. Reads sharing molecular identifiers were discarded rather than binned into consensus sequences. MiTCR, set to a Q25 quality threshold and the strictest error-elimination algorithm, was used for CDR3 identification, clonotype clustering and error correction. Lower-bound total TCR beta diversity was estimated with a nonparametric unseen species model using Euler transformation. TCRdb reran the public reads through fastp at Q25 and MiXCR, keeping productive beta chains. CDR3 protein sequences are deduplicated, and each keeps its most common genes and DNA. These V and J calls are TCRdb output, not the study's own analysis. The sample yields about 1,600,000 distinct CDR3 sequences; 35% to 45% were counted once. The ten largest make up under 8% of the sample.

The research as a whole found: Observed TCR beta diversity correlated strongly with the percentage of naive T cells measured by flow cytometry. Donor CMV infection status was unknown, potentially confounding age-related changes in expanded clonotypes. Since profiling was done on bulk unsorted PBMCs, naive and antigen-experienced compartments could not be conclusively compared. Estimates of total diversity based on one million sequenced T cells were considered lower bounds and underestimates. The long-lived group showed more naive CD4+ T cells, fewer expanded clones and increased TCR diversity than the aged group, suggesting age selection. Observed TCR beta diversity per million T cells fell roughly linearly with age, and a significant reduction was already apparent by age approximately 40.

The roughly 39 donors, aged about 6 to 95 years, were systemically healthy Caucasian individuals from Russia. Ten milliliters of peripheral blood were drawn from each donor into EDTA-treated Vacutainer tubes. Ficoll-Paque density-gradient centrifugation was used to isolate PBMCs, with at least 7 million per sample. Total RNA, at least 5.5 micrograms per sample, was extracted from PBMCs with Trizol reagent. For every donor, an aliquot of PBMCs went through flow cytometry to measure the percentages of naive CD45RAhigh/CD27high T cells. Sequenced material: blood. The chain is made from TRBV20-1 and TRBJ2-1, with 14 bases in between that match TRBD2. The clonotype originates from a woman between 18 and 29 years old in good health. This receptor carries the CDR3 CSATHGLAGGEQFF. The nucleotides read TGCAGTGCCACCCACGGACTAGCGGGAGGTGAGCAGTTCTTC.